Below are 29 T cell receptor beta chains sequenced from a single sample in a study of blood T cell repertoires in COVID-19. Assay used: immunoSEQ multiplex PCR; TCRdb lists only in-frame clones, some missing. The sample shows over 150,000 clones, approximately 90% of them seen only once. The sequencing input was peripheral blood. These receptors originate from a woman in her sixties or seventies with COVID-19, enrolled during active disease.

This clone was detected only once. J is TRBJ2-5 and V is TRBV6-5; D might be TRBD1 (6 bases). The germline V and J ends were trimmed by 6 bases and 1 base, with 12 bases remaining between them. Per germline, CDR1 MNHEY and CDR2 SVGAGI. The CDR3 contains 14 residues. The CDR3 loop is CASRPGQSQETQYF. CDR3 bases: TGTGCCAGCAGGCCGGGACAATCCCAAGAGACCCAGTACTTC.

The V call is TRBV6-6, the J call TRBJ1-1, with 7 bases aligning to TRBD1. The CDR3 length is 14 residues. Germline-derived CDR1 and CDR2 are MNHNY and SVGAGI (reference sequence). The V segment lost 5 bases and the J segment 6 bases; nucleotides outside the gene matches: 9. CDR3 DNA sequence: TGTGCCAGCAGTCAACTACAGGGGTTCGCTGAAGCTTTCTTT. Protein sequence: CASSQLQGFAEAFF.

This clone was counted a single time. The J gene is TRBJ2-2, the V gene TRBV7-6, with D possibly TRBD2 on 5 matching bases. The CDR3 is made up of 14 amino acids. CDR1 is SGHVS, CDR2 FNYEAQ, per germline. Deletions cut 3 bases from V and 7 bases from J, with 12 bases between. CDR3 sequence (DNA): TGTGCCAGCAGCTTCGGAGGTTCGAGCGGGGAGCTGTTTTTT. Protein: CASSFGGSSGELFF.

This chain connects TRBV19 to TRBJ1-4; unclear D gene. The V gene's germline CDR1 is LNHDA and CDR2 SQIVND (reference sequence). Trimming pared 4 bases from V and 7 bases from J, leaving 16 bases between. CDR3 length: 15 residues. The CDR3 nucleotides read TGTGCCAGTAGTACCTCTCCTAAAGGAGTTGAAAAACTGTTTTTT. Protein: CASSTSPKGVEKLFF.

The chain is built from TRBV18 and TRBJ2-6; 12 positions agree with TRBD2. The CDR3 consists of 19 residues. With V trimmed by 0 bases and J by 4 bases, 7 bases remained unmatched. Germline assignment: CDR1 KGHSH and CDR2 LQKENI. The DNA for the CDR3 is TGTGCCAGCTCACCACCGTCGACTAGCGGGAGCACAGGGGCCAACGTCCTGACTTTC. Translated, it gives CASSPPSTSGSTGANVLTF.

The V call is TRBV6-1, the J call TRBJ2-2, with 11 bases aligning to TRBD2. Germline V gives CDR1 MNHNS, CDR2 SASEGT. The CDR3 is 18 amino acids. V trimming: 3 bases; J trimming: 4 bases; junction bases outside the gene matches: 10. The CDR3 is CASSDLGVAGGSTGELFF. The CDR3 DNA is TGTGCCAGCAGTGACTTGGGAGTAGCGGGAGGGAGCACCGGGGAGCTGTTTTTT.

The chain uses TRBV4-3 and TRBJ2-3; tentative D call: TRBD2 (6 bases). This CDR3 has 15 amino acids. V lost 1 base to trimming and J lost 5 bases, with 13 bases between them. Germline V CDR1 and CDR2: LGHNA, YSLEER. The DNA for the CDR3 is TGCGCCAGCAGCCAAGCGGGGGATCATGGAGATACGCAGTATTTT. It is translated as CASSQAGDHGDTQYF.

The chain is built from TRBV29-1 and TRBJ2-2; 7 nucleotides align to TRBD1. The length of the CDR3 is 14 residues. Per germline, CDR1 SQVTM and CDR2 ANQGSEA. V lost 7 bases to trimming and J lost 0 bases; unmatched junction nucleotides: 5. This CDR3 is CSARDRANTGELFF. CDR3 sequence (DNA): TGCAGCGCCCGGGACAGAGCGAACACCGGGGAGCTGTTTTTT.

The chain is built from TRBV19 and TRBJ2-1, with D possibly being TRBD2 (5 bases). There are 16 residues in the CDR3. Germline V CDR1 and CDR2: LNHDA, SQIVND (reference sequence). Trimming left V 5 bases short and J 6 bases short, with 20 bases between. Here the CDR3 reads CASSLGLYSDPNEQFF. The CDR3 nucleotides read TGTGCCAGTAGTCTAGGACTTTACTCTGATCCCAATGAGCAGTTCTTC.

Comment on this clone: Germline is not matched at one junction end, which may reflect a read error. This chain connects TRBV28 to TRBJ1-2; D ambiguous. CDR1 MDHEN and CDR2 SYDVKM come from the germline V gene. This CDR3 is 11 amino acids long. Written as DNA, the CDR3 is TGTGCCAGCAGTTCTAACGATGGCTACACCTTC. It encodes CASSSNDGYTF.

This chain joins TRBV6-1 and TRBJ2-1, with TRBD2 matching 10 bases. This CDR3 is 14 amino acids long. CDR1 is MNHNS, CDR2 SASEGT, per germline. The V gene end was trimmed by 4 bases and the J gene end by 7 bases; junction bases not matched to a gene: 4. The CDR3 DNA sequence: TGTGCCAGCAGTGCAGCGGGAGGGCCGAATGAGCAGTTCTTC. This gives the protein CASSAAGGPNEQFF.

This clone was detected once. V is TRBV6-6 and J is TRBJ1-5; no clear D. The CDR3 contains 14 residues. Germline CDR1 is MNHNY and CDR2 is SVGAGI (reference sequence). Deletions cut 6 bases from V and 4 bases from J, with 13 bases between. Here the CDR3 DNA reads TGTGCCAGCAGAGATACAGCATCGAATCAGCCCCAGCATTTT. Its translation: CASRDTASNQPQHF.

The chain uses TRBV18 and TRBJ2-7; 11 bases line up with TRBD1. V shed 5 bases and J 2 bases; nucleotides not matched to a gene: 8. There are 16 residues in the CDR3. Germline loops: CDR1 KGHSH, CDR2 LQKENI. This CDR3 is CASSADRGLGTYEQYF. The CDR3 DNA sequence: TGTGCCAGCTCAGCGGACAGGGGGCTGGGGACCTACGAGCAGTACTTC.

The chain links TRBV14 to TRBJ2-2, with TRBD1 as a possible D gene (6 bases). Germline V gene data show CDR1 as SGHDN and CDR2 as FVKESK. The CDR3 runs to 17 residues. V was trimmed by 0 bases and J by 5 bases, leaving 16 bases between them. In nucleotides, the CDR3 is TGTGCCAGCAGCCAAGAGTACAGGGCCTCACGGACCGGGGAGCTGTTTTTT. It is translated as CASSQEYRASRTGELFF.

This chain connects TRBV2 to TRBJ2-3; 10 bases fit TRBD2. Germline trimming cut 6 bases from V and 1 base from J; bases unmatched to any gene: 4. The CDR3 totals 15 residues. Germline lookup yields CDR1 SNHLY and CDR2 FYNNEI. The CDR3 DNA reads as TGTGCCAGCAGGAGGGGGACTAGCGGCACAGATACGCAGTATTTT. Its translation is CASRRGTSGTDTQYF.

The chain uses TRBV12-5 and TRBJ2-7, with a tentative D call TRBD2 (6 bases). Looked up from germline, CDR1 is LGHNT and CDR2 is FRNRAP. The CDR3 extends over 13 amino acids. Trimming shortened V by 10 bases and J by 0 bases, and 13 bases separated the two germline ends. The CDR3 DNA reads TGTGCTAACGGGCGGCGGGGCTCCTACGAGCAGTACTTC. It codes for CANGRRGSYEQYF.

The chain uses TRBV6-5 and TRBJ1-1, with 8 bases matching TRBD1. In germline, CDR1 is MNHEY, CDR2 SVGAGI. This CDR3 is built from 15 residues. V was pared by 6 bases and J by 1 base, with 7 bases of the junction left unmatched. This chain's CDR3 is CASSLQGDPNTEAFF. Here the CDR3 DNA reads TGTGCCAGCAGCCTACAGGGGGACCCGAACACTGAAGCTTTCTTT.

This rearrangement joins TRBV7-9 to TRBJ2-7; a weak D match, TRBD2 (5 bases). Between the trimmed V and J ends, which lost 4 bases and 6 bases, there was a span of 16 bases. The CDR3 totals 14 residues. CDR1 and CDR2 from the germline V gene are SEHNR and FQNEAQ (reference sequence). In DNA, the CDR3 is TGTGCCAGCAGCTCGGTTAGCGAGTCTCCCGAGCAGTACTTC. It is translated as CASSSVSESPEQYF.

This chain links TRBV6-5 with TRBJ1-2; TRBD1 matches 9 bases. J was trimmed by 0 bases and V by 10 bases; bases with no gene match: 6. CDR1 and CDR2 from the germline V gene are MNHEY and SVGAGI. The CDR3 runs to 14 residues. CDR3 sequence: CAIAQGAANYGYTF. The CDR3 DNA follows: TGTGCCATCGCACAGGGGGCAGCTAACTATGGCTACACCTTC.

This clone showed up many times. Other DNA sequences of this sample code for an identical CDR3. This sequence joins TRBV3-1 (or the pseudogene TRBV3-2) and TRBJ2-5; D gene unclear. Trimming stripped 0 bases from V and 1 base from J, with 6 bases between. Germline values: CDR1 LGHDT, CDR2 YNNKEL (reference sequence). The CDR3 is made up of 14 amino acids. The CDR3 DNA is TGTGCCAGCAGCCAAGATCTAGTCCAAGAGACCCAGTACTTC. It encodes CASSQDLVQETQYF.

V is TRBV11-3 and J is TRBJ2-1; 11 bases agree with TRBD2. Germline V gives CDR1 SGHNT, CDR2 YENEEA. The CDR3 sequence is 15 residues long. The V and J ends lost 6 bases and 4 bases, in that order; junction bases with no gene match: 5. The CDR3 nucleotides read TGTGCCAGCAGGAAGACTAGCGGGGCTTACAATGAGCAGTTCTTC. As protein: CASRKTSGAYNEQFF.

The V gene is TRBV7-9, the J gene TRBJ1-2; a possible D gene is TRBD1 (6 bases). Germline lookup yields CDR1 SEHNR and CDR2 FQNEAQ (reference sequence). The CDR3 runs 13 residues. The ends were cut back, 3 bases at V and 2 bases at J, with 7 bases in the middle. The CDR3 is CASSFGQNYGYTF. The CDR3 DNA follows: TGTGCCAGCAGCTTTGGACAGAACTATGGCTACACCTTC.

The chain combines TRBV19 with TRBJ1-4; the D gene is possibly TRBD1 (5 bases). The CDR3 runs 14 residues. The ends were cut back, 4 bases at V and 6 bases at J, with 12 bases in the middle. Germline lookup yields CDR1 LNHDA and CDR2 SQIVND (reference sequence). CDR3 nucleotides: TGTGCCAGTAGTAACTCCAGGGTTGATGAAAAACTGTTTTTT. Protein product: CASSNSRVDEKLFF.

The chain recombines TRBV3-1 (or the pseudogene TRBV3-2) with TRBJ2-7, with D possibly matching TRBD2 (7 bases). The length of the CDR3 is 16 residues. Per the germline V gene, CDR1 is LGHDT and CDR2 is YNNKEL (reference sequence). V was shortened by 3 bases and J by 5 bases, with 20 bases between the two germline ends. The CDR3 DNA is TGTGCCAGCAGCCACCTCTATCGGGGGGCGCAGAACGAGCAGTACTTC. Its translation: CASSHLYRGAQNEQYF.

This chain links TRBV29-1 with TRBJ2-3, with unresolved D. The CDR3 consists of 13 residues. The V gene's germline CDR1 is SQVTM and CDR2 ANQGSEA. V lost 5 bases to trimming and J lost 5 bases, with 14 bases between them. The CDR3 coding sequence is TGCAGCGTTCGCCTAGACTCAATAGATACGCAGTATTTT. This sequence encodes CSVRLDSIDTQYF.

The chain uses TRBV4-3 and TRBJ2-7; no firm D call. Germline assignment: CDR1 LGHNA and CDR2 YSLEER. The CDR3 covers 15 residues. The ends were cut back, 1 base at V and 0 bases at J, with 10 bases in the middle. CDR3 protein: CASSQVYLISYEQYF. The CDR3 region has the DNA TGCGCCAGCAGCCAAGTCTACCTGATCTCCTACGAGCAGTACTTC.

The chain recombines TRBV7-3 with TRBJ1-6; D might be TRBD1 (5 bases). V lost 1 base and J lost 6, with 13 bases in between. The germline gives CDR1 SGHTA, CDR2 FQGTGA. The CDR3 has 16 residues. CDR3 coding DNA: TGTGCCAGCAGCTTAAATGCCGCGGGGGTTAATTCACCCCTCCACTTT. It yields the protein CASSLNAAGVNSPLHF.

The V call is TRBV5-4, the J call TRBJ2-1; a possible D gene is TRBD2 (6 bases). The CDR3 contains 15 residues. The ends were cut back, 0 bases at V and 2 bases at J, with 9 bases in the middle. Germline V gives CDR1 SGHNT, CDR2 YYREEE (reference sequence). CDR3 nucleotides: TGTGCCAGCAGCTTGGATGCGGGAACCTACAATGAGCAGTTCTTC. Translated: CASSLDAGTYNEQFF.

This chain uses TRBV7-2 with TRBJ1-5; D uncertain. Germline V lookup: CDR1 SGHTA, CDR2 FQGNSA. The V end lost 5 bases, the J end lost 0 bases, and 11 bases lay between the germline ends. The CDR3 is made up of 15 amino acids. CDR3 sequence (DNA): TGTGCCAGCAGCCTCCAGAGGTATAGCAATCAGCCCCAGCATTTT. It codes for CASSLQRYSNQPQHF.